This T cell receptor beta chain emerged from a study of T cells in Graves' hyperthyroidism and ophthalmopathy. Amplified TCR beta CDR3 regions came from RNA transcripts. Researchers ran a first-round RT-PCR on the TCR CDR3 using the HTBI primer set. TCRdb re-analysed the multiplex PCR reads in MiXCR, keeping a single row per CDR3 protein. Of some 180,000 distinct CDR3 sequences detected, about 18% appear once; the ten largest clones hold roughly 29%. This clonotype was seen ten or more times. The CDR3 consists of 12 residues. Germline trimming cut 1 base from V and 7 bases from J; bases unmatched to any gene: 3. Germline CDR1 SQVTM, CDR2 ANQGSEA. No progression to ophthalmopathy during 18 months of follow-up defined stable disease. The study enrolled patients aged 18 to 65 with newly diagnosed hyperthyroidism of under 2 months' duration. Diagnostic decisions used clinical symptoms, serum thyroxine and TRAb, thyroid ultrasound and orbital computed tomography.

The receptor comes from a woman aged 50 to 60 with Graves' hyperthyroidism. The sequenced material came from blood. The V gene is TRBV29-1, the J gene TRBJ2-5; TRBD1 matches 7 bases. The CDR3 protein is CSVEGQGRTQYF. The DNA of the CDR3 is TGCAGCGTTGAAGGACAGGGCCGGACCCAGTACTTC.